The rows below give T cell receptor beta chains drawn from one sample of a study of T cells in Graves' hyperthyroidism and ophthalmopathy. TCRdb reanalysed the multiplex PCR reads using MiXCR and keeps one entry per CDR3 protein. The profile shows roughly 170,000 distinct CDR3 sequences, 17% of them singletons. Sequenced: blood. All receptors come from a woman between 50 and 59 years old with Graves' hyperthyroidism. CDR3s include the opening cysteine and the closing phenylalanine or tryptophan. D genes are given only for firm matches. Size is stated for part of the rows, as once, few or many counts, or as a class when the clone is expanded.

abundance	v_gene	j_gene	d_gene	CDR3nt	CDR3aa
many	TRBV5-1	TRBJ1-2	TRBD1	TGCGCCAGCAGCCGACAGGGGTCGGGTGGCTACACCTTC	CASSRQGSGGYTF
few	TRBV3-1	TRBJ1-1	NA	TGTGCCAGCAGCCAGGCGACAGCACTGAACACTGAAGCTTTCTTT	CASSQATALNTEAFF
NA	TRBV28	TRBJ2-3	NA	TGTGCCAGCAGAGGTCCGGGCTCCACAGATACGCAGTATTTT	CASRGPGSTDTQYF
few	TRBV18	TRBJ2-5	TRBD2	TGTGCCAGCTATCTCAGCGGGGGAGAAGAGACCCAGTACTTC	CASYLSGGEETQYF
few	TRBV4-1	TRBJ2-7	NA	TGCGCCAGCAGCCAAACCGTCGACTCCTACGAGCAGTACTTC	CASSQTVDSYEQYF
NA	TRBV4-1	TRBJ1-2	NA	TGCGCCAGCAGCCAAGTCGCCAGCAGCTATGGCTACACCTTC	CASSQVASSYGYTF
many	TRBV6-1	TRBJ1-3	NA	TGTGCCAGCAGTGACTTATTGGTTAACTCCCGTGGAAACACCATATATTTT	CASSDLLVNSRGNTIYF
many	TRBV7-9	TRBJ1-1	NA	TGTGCCAGCAGCGGATCCACGGGGCTGAACACTGAAGCTTTCTTT	CASSGSTGLNTEAFF
many	TRBV19	TRBJ1-1	TRBD1	TGTGCCAGTAGCCTTGACAGGGGCGCTGAAGCTTTCTTT	CASSLDRGAEAFF
many	TRBV18	TRBJ2-7	NA	TGTGCCAGCTCACAACCGGGCCAACAGTCCTACGAGCAGTACTTC	CASSQPGQQSYEQYF
many	TRBV7-3	TRBJ2-5	NA	TGTGCCAGCAGCTTAAAGGGTGGCGGAGAGACCCAGTACTTC	CASSLKGGGETQYF
NA	TRBV2	TRBJ2-1	TRBD2	TGTGCCAGCAGTGGATTCCATAGCGGGGGGGCCAATGAGCAGTTCTTC	CASSGFHSGGANEQFF
many	TRBV7-8	TRBJ2-7	TRBD2	TGTGCCAGCAGCTTAGTAGCGGGGCCCGAGCAGTACTTC	CASSLVAGPEQYF
many	TRBV28	TRBJ1-1	NA	TGTGCCAGCAGGGCCGCAGGTTACACTGAAGCTTTCTTT	CASRAAGYTEAFF
many	TRBV7-9	TRBJ1-6	NA	TGTGCCAGCAGCTTGTTGGGGGCTCTTAATTCACCCCTCCACTTT	CASSLLGALNSPLHF
many	TRBV5-8	TRBJ2-2	NA	TGTGCCAGCAGCTTTATGAGCGGCGGGGAGCTGTTTTTT	CASSFMSGGELFF
many	TRBV12-5	TRBJ2-7	TRBD1	TGTGCTAGTGGTTGGGACAGGGGCGAGCAGTACTTC	CASGWDRGEQYF
many	TRBV12-3/TRBV12-4	TRBJ1-1	NA	TGTGCCAGCAGTTATGAAAGGGCCGTGAACACTGAAGCTTTCTTT	CASSYERAVNTEAFF
NA	TRBV10-2	TRBJ2-1	TRBD2	TGCGCCAGCAGTGAATTGAGCGGGAGTTACAATGAGCAGTTCTTC	CASSELSGSYNEQFF
many	TRBV3-1	TRBJ2-1	TRBD2	TGTGCCAGCAGCTTCCGACTAGCGGGGGATGAGCAGTTCTTC	CASSFRLAGDEQFF
few	TRBV4-1	TRBJ1-1	NA	TGCGCCAGCAGCCACGGGATGGAGAATCCGACTTTCTTT	CASSHGMENPTFF
many	TRBV5-1	TRBJ1-1	NA	TGCGCCAGCAGCTTGGGGGCAGCCTCGGGGGCCACTGAAGCTTTCTTT	CASSLGAASGATEAFF
many	TRBV2	TRBJ1-1	NA	TGTGCCAGCCAAGTCACAGTGAACACTGAAGCTTTCTTT	CASQVTVNTEAFF
many	TRBV6-2/TRBV6-3	TRBJ2-6	NA	TGTGCCAGCAGTTCACCCCCTAGCTCTAGGGCCAACGTCCTGACTTTC	CASSSPPSSRANVLTF
many	TRBV18	TRBJ1-1	NA	TGTGCCAGCTCACCCGCCCGTGGTGGAGTAGGGAACACTGAAGCTTTCTTT	CASSPARGGVGNTEAFF
many	TRBV28	TRBJ2-7	NA	TGTGCCAGCAGTGCCCGAATTGCGGAGTACGAGCAGTACTTC	CASSARIAEYEQYF
NA	TRBV6-1	TRBJ2-6	NA	TGTGCCAGCAGCCCCCCGACGTATGGGGCCAACGTCCTGACTTTC	CASSPPTYGANVLTF
many	TRBV7-9	TRBJ2-7	TRBD2	TGTGCCAGCAGCGTGGCTAGCGGGGGGGCCTACGAGCAGTACTTC	CASSVASGGAYEQYF
many	TRBV10-3	TRBJ1-3	NA	TGTGCCATCAGTGAGGCCGACAGGAGCTCTGGAAACACCATATATTTT	CAISEADRSSGNTIYF
NA	TRBV28	TRBJ2-3	NA	TGTGCCAGCGGCGGCGTTCTCGGCACAGATACGCAGTATTTT	CASGGVLGTDTQYF
NA	TRBV28	TRBJ2-7	NA	TGTGCCAGCAGGGGAGGCAGGGATTTCCACGAGCAGTACTTC	CASRGGRDFHEQYF
NA	TRBV7-9	TRBJ2-3	NA	TGTGCCAGCAGCCAAGAAGGCGGGCCCACAGATACGCAGTATTTT	CASSQEGGPTDTQYF
many	TRBV19	TRBJ2-3	NA	TGTGCCAGTAGTAACCGCACAGAAAGCACAGATACGCAGTATTTT	CASSNRTESTDTQYF
few	TRBV6-1	TRBJ2-1	TRBD2	TGTGCCAGCACCCGACCGGGAGGGTTCCGGGAGCAGTTCTTC	CASTRPGGFREQFF
many	TRBV6-4	TRBJ1-6	TRBD1	TGTGCCAGCAGTGACTCCGGACAGGGGGATAATTCACCCCTCCACTTT	CASSDSGQGDNSPLHF
NA	TRBV5-6	TRBJ1-1	NA	TGTGCCAGCAGCTCCGACAAGACAGACATGAACACTGAAGCTTTCTTT	CASSSDKTDMNTEAFF
many	TRBV24-1	TRBJ1-1	TRBD1	TGTGCCACCCGACAGGGAAGGAACACTGAAGCTTTCTTT	CATRQGRNTEAFF
many	TRBV4-1	TRBJ2-3	NA	TGCGCCAGCAGCCAGGTCGCAGGCACAGATACGCAGTATTTT	CASSQVAGTDTQYF
many	TRBV5-1	TRBJ2-1	NA	TGCGCCAGCAGACGTGCTAATGAGCAGTTCTTC	CASRRANEQFF
many	TRBV6-1	TRBJ2-7	TRBD2	TGTGCCAGCAGTGCCAGCGGGGGGGCCTACGAGCAGTACTTC	CASSASGGAYEQYF
many	TRBV12-3/TRBV12-4	TRBJ2-3	NA	TGTGCCAGCAGTTTCGGGGCGGGAAGGGGGCAAGATACGCAGTATTTT	CASSFGAGRGQDTQYF
NA	TRBV19	TRBJ1-3	NA	TGTGCCAGTAACTCAGGAACCTCTGGAAACACCATATATTTT	CASNSGTSGNTIYF
many	TRBV20-1	TRBJ2-7	NA	TGCAGTGCTCCAAACAGGGTTCAGGGCGGCGAGCAGTACTTC	CSAPNRVQGGEQYF
many	TRBV3-1	TRBJ1-2	NA	TGTGCCAGCAGCCAAGTTCGCAGGGACCATGGCTACACCTTC	CASSQVRRDHGYTF
many	TRBV10-2	TRBJ2-7	NA	TGCGCCAGCAGTGAGTCCCAGGTCAACTACGAGCAGTACTTC	CASSESQVNYEQYF
many	TRBV19	TRBJ1-5	NA	TGTGCCAGTAGTCCCTCTGACGGGGCGGGCCAGCCCCAGCATTTT	CASSPSDGAGQPQHF
many	TRBV24-1	TRBJ1-2	NA	TGTGCCACCAGTGACCAGACAGTAAACTATGGCTACACCTTC	CATSDQTVNYGYTF
NA	TRBV6-4	TRBJ2-5	NA	TGTGCCAGCATTGTGGCAGGCGGGGGCGTGGAGACCCAGTACTTC	CASIVAGGGVETQYF
many	TRBV6-2/TRBV6-3	TRBJ2-7	TRBD2	TGTGCCAGCAGTAAAACCGGGACTAGCTTCTACGAGCAGTACTTC	CASSKTGTSFYEQYF
few	TRBV28	TRBJ1-6	NA	TGTGCCAGCAGTTTAACAGTTAATAATTCACCCCTCCACTTT	CASSLTVNNSPLHF
many	TRBV5-1	TRBJ1-1	NA	TGCGCCAGCAGCCCGGATATTGGACAGCTCGCTGAAGCTTTCTTT	CASSPDIGQLAEAFF
many	TRBV6-5	TRBJ1-4	NA	TGTGCCAGCAGTTACTCCGGGGTTTCCTCTAATGAAAAACTGTTTTTT	CASSYSGVSSNEKLFF
NA	TRBV5-1	TRBJ1-1	NA	TGCGCCAGCAGCGTACAGGGCGTTAACACTGAAGCTTTCTTT	CASSVQGVNTEAFF
many	TRBV5-5	TRBJ1-1	NA	TGTGCCAGCAGCTTCTTGGGAATAGGGGCTGAAGCTTTCTTT	CASSFLGIGAEAFF
many	TRBV28	TRBJ1-1	NA	TGTGCCAGCACCGGGAGTGTCACTGAAGCTTTCTTT	CASTGSVTEAFF